Shown below are 30 T cell receptor beta chains from a single sample sequenced in a study of tissue T cells after allogeneic stem cell transplantation. Indicated time point: mouse harvest day 14 after allogeneic transplant. Tail vein injection delivered 10^7 T-cell-depleted bone marrow cells and 10^6 splenic CD5+ T cells. Here immunoSEQ multiplex PCR was the method, and the copy in TCRdb shows in-frame clones only, minus some. The top ten hold approximately 25% of the sample, which has thousands of clones, over 45% seen once. Sequencing was carried out using gut tissue. The receptors originated from a female BALB/c mouse given C57BL/6 T cells with graft-versus-host disease after an allogeneic hematopoietic cell transplant.

As for this clone: Gene names and germline refer to mouse. The observed sequence ends 1 residue before the CDR3 terminus, with the missing tail filled in from the germline J gene. The chain combines TRBV26 with TRBJ2-7; 7 bases fit TRBD1. Per the germline V gene, CDR1 is KGHPV and CDR2 is FQNQEV (reference sequence). This CDR3 is built from 14 residues. V dropped 0 bases and J dropped 2; count of bases not matched to a gene: 1. The part of the CDR3 DNA that was read is TGTGCCAGCAGTCTGTCCCAGGGGGCCTATGAACAGTAC. It specifies CASSLSQGAYEQY. The whole CDR3 reads CASSLSQGAYEQYF.

This clone was counted only a few times. The genes and germline here are from mouse. The covered CDR3 bases are TGTGCCAGCAGCCAAGGACAGGGGGCCCCTTATGAACAGTAC. Its protein product is CASSQGQGAPYEQY. The entire CDR3 reads CASSQGQGAPYEQYF. The chain carries TRBV2 and TRBJ2-7, with TRBD1 identical over 10 bases. The read finishes 1 residue shy of the CDR3 end, and the germline J gene is used to complete it. V lost 1 base, J lost 4 bases, and 4 bases stayed unmatched. The CDR3 length is 15 residues. Germline V gene data show CDR1 as LGHNA and CDR2 as YSYQKL.

About this clone: Gene names and germline match the mouse. The read finishes 1 residue shy of the CDR3 end, and the germline J gene is used to complete it. The J gene is TRBJ2-7, the V gene TRBV23; the table assigns TRBD1, which was not confirmed against the DNA. The CDR3 runs 13 residues. CDR1 is KGHTA and CDR2 is FQNQQP in the germline V gene. CDR3 DNA, as far as it was read: TGCTCCAGCAGTCAATCGACAGGGTATGAACAGTAC. Translation gives CSSSQSTGYEQY. The complete CDR3 sequence is CSSSQSTGYEQYF.

A note on this clone: Any gene name here is a mouse gene name. The read gets to within 1 residue of the CDR3 end, and the germline J gene fills in the rest. The chain uses TRBV3 and TRBJ2-7, with 7 nucleotides matching TRBD2. This CDR3 is 14 amino acids long. Germline assignment: CDR1 SNHLY and CDR2 FYNGKV (reference sequence). Trimming took 6 bases from V and 0 from J; bases not matched to a gene: 5. The DNA read from the CDR3 is TGTGCCAGCAGTCCACTGGGGTACTCCTATGAACAGTAC. Its translation: CASSPLGYSYEQY. The full-length CDR3 reads as CASSPLGYSYEQYF.

Concerning this clone itself: Gene names are mouse gene names. With the read ending 1 residue before the CDR3 end, the germline J gene is used to fill in that end. This chain connects TRBV26 to TRBJ2-1; 9 nucleotides line up with TRBD1. The ends lost 7 bases at V and 3 bases at J; junction bases unmatched: 4. Germline V lookup: CDR1 KGHPV, CDR2 FQNQEV (reference sequence). This CDR3 is 14 amino acids long. The part of the CDR3 DNA that was read is TGTGCCAGCATCCCGACAGGGGGCTATGCTGAGCAGTTC. It specifies CASIPTGGYAEQF. The CDR3 reads in full as CASIPTGGYAEQFF.

This clone was observed a handful of times. Genes and germline come from the mouse. The CDR3 end falls 1 residue outside the read, so it is completed with the germline J gene. V usage is TRBV26 and J usage is TRBJ2-1; D not certain. Germline CDR1 is KGHPV and CDR2 is FQNQEV (reference sequence). CDR3 size: 13 residues. Trimming cost V 5 bases and J 0 bases, with 5 bases left between them. This CDR3 is CASSYYNYAEQFF. Incomplete CDR3 DNA: TGTGCCAGCAGTTATTATAACTATGCTGAGCAGTTC.

In regard to this clone: These gene names are mouse names. The read comes to an end 1 residue before the CDR3 does, leaving the germline J gene to fill in the end. The chain has TRBV3 and TRBJ2-4, with 11 bases identical to TRBD2. The CDR3 has 15 amino acids. J lost 2 bases, V lost 6 bases, and 4 bases had no gene match. Germline V lookup: CDR1 SNHLY, CDR2 FYNGKV (reference sequence). The CDR3 is CASSRTGGSQNTLYF. CDR3 DNA (partial): TGTGCCAGCAGTCGGACTGGGGGGTCTCAAAACACCTTGTAC.

Worth noting for this clone: The genes are named according to mouse. The covered CDR3 bases are TGCTCCAGCAGCCGACTGGGGCAAAACACCTTGTAC. It specifies CSSSRLGQNTLY. The CDR3 in full is CSSSRLGQNTLYF. The gene calls are TRBV23 and TRBJ2-4; the table calls TRBD2, which could not be checked here. Coverage ceases 1 residue before the CDR3 finishes, and the germline J gene fills in the end. The CDR3 sequence is 13 residues long. The germline V gene has CDR1 KGHTA and CDR2 FQNQQP.

This clone came up a few times. The genes and germline here are from mouse. The read is 1 residue too short to cover the CDR3 end, so that end is filled in from the germline J gene. This chain uses TRBV12-1 with TRBJ2-4; 7 bases map to TRBD2. The CDR3 loop spans 14 amino acids. The germline V gene encodes CDR1 SGHSN and CDR2 HYEKVE. V dropped 0 bases and J dropped 3; count of bases not matched to a gene: 2. The CDR3 sequence is CASSLGLVQNTLYF. The CDR3 bases that were read are TGTGCCAGCTCTCTCGGACTGGTGCAAAACACCTTGTAC. The complete variable domain, with remaining parts taken from reference TRBV12-1 and TRBJ2-4, reads DSGVVQSPRHIIKEKGGRSVLTCIPISGHSNVVWYQQTLGKELKFLIQHYEKVERDKGFLPSRFSVQQFDDYHSEMNMSALELEDSAMYFCASSLGLVQNTLYFGAGTRLSVL.

The sample holds a few counts of this clone. Gene names follow the mouse nomenclature. Read sequence stops 1 residue before the CDR3 end, and the germline J gene provides the missing end. The V call is TRBV26, the J call TRBJ2-3, with D hard to call. The germline CDR1 and CDR2 sequences are KGHPV and FQNQEV (reference sequence). The length of the CDR3 is 13 residues. V was shortened by 5 bases and J by 0 bases, with 6 bases between the two germline ends. The CDR3 DNA, read in part, is TGTGCCAGCAGTTCTTACAGTGCAGAAACGCTGTAT. Its protein is CASSSYSAETLY. The entire CDR3 protein is CASSSYSAETLYF.

Concerning this clone: Germline and genes: mouse. The read terminates 1 residue before the CDR3 end, so the remaining end is supplied by the germline J gene. The chain carries TRBV3 and TRBJ1-1, with 9 bases aligning to TRBD1. The germline V gene has CDR1 SNHLY and CDR2 FYNGKV (reference sequence). The CDR3 sequence is 14 residues long. Losses at the gene ends were 4 bases for V and 1 base for J; bases not matched to a gene: 1. The CDR3 sequence is CASSSTGGNTEVFF. CDR3 DNA (partial): TGTGCCAGCAGCTCGACAGGGGGAAACACAGAAGTCTTC.

As for this clone: Gene names denote mouse genes. The CDR3 end is not reached by the read, which stops 1 residue before it; the germline J gene fills it in. This chain joins TRBV26 and TRBJ2-3; 7 bases are shared with TRBD2. Germline values: CDR1 KGHPV, CDR2 FQNQEV (reference sequence). Unmatched junction bases numbered 3, after V lost 6 bases and J lost 0 bases. The CDR3 consists of 14 residues. The sequenced part of the CDR3 DNA is TGTGCCAGCAGCGGGACTGATAGTGCAGAAACGCTGTAT. It is translated as CASSGTDSAETLY. The whole CDR3 reads CASSGTDSAETLYF.

For this clone: Mouse gene names and germline throughout. The CDR3 extends 1 residue past the end of the read, so its final part is completed from the germline J gene. This rearrangement joins TRBV13-1 to TRBJ2-1; 9 nucleotides agree with TRBD1. The germline V gene encodes CDR1 NSHNY and CDR2 SYGAGN. Trimming cost V 7 bases and J 5 bases; bases outside gene matches: 7. The CDR3 is 14 amino acids. CDR3 DNA (partial): TGTGCCAGCGGCCGGGACAGGGCTCATGCTGAGCAGTTC. It translates to CASGRDRAHAEQF. In full, the CDR3 is CASGRDRAHAEQFF.

About this clone itself: Any gene name here is a mouse gene name. The missing CDR3 end, 1 residue past where the read stops, is filled in from the germline J gene. The sample contains more than one DNA sequence encoding this CDR3. This chain links TRBV26 with TRBJ2-4; D may match TRBD1 or TRBD2 (6 bases each). The V end lost 3 bases, the J end lost 3 bases, and 7 bases lay between the germline ends. This CDR3 is built from 13 residues. In germline, CDR1 is KGHPV, CDR2 FQNQEV (reference sequence). The CDR3 bases that were read are TGTGCCAGCAGTCTAGGGGGGCAAAACACCTTGTAC. This sequence encodes CASSLGGQNTLY. The entire CDR3 protein is CASSLGGQNTLYF.

This clone has a handful of counts. Gene names and germline refer to mouse. The read ends 1 residue early relative to the CDR3; the germline J gene fills the gap. V and J are TRBV12-2 and TRBJ1-2; D remains unclear. Germline V gene sequence: CDR1 SGHLS, CDR2 HYDKME. V was pared by 0 bases and J by 0 bases, with 10 bases between. The length of the CDR3 is 15 residues. Partial CDR3 DNA: TGTGCCAGCTCTCTCGAAGGCAGGACAAACTCCGACTACACC. Translating it yields CASSLEGRTNSDYT. The full CDR3 protein is CASSLEGRTNSDYTF. The entire variable domain, with the rest obtained from reference TRBV12-2 and TRBJ1-2, is as follows: NSGVVQSPRYIIKGKGERSILKCIPISGHLSVAWYQQTQGQELKFFIQHYDKMERDKGNLPSRFSVQQFDDYHSEMNMSALELEDSAVYFCASSLEGRTNSDYTFGSGTRLLVI.

To note about this clone: The gene names given are mouse names. The CDR3 protein is CASSLIGVNTGQLYF. CDR3 DNA (partial): TGTGCCAGCTCTCTCATTGGGGTAAACACCGGGCAGCTCTAC. The chain is built from TRBV12-2 and TRBJ2-2; D might be TRBD2 (5 bases). The CDR3 is cut off 1 residue early in the read; its end comes from the germline J gene. Trimming removed 0 bases from V and 1 base from J, with 8 bases in between. The CDR3 loop spans 15 amino acids. CDR1 and CDR2 (germline): SGHLS, HYDKME.

To note about this clone: Gene names denote mouse genes. The read is 1 residue too short to cover the CDR3 end, so that end is filled in from the germline J gene. The V call is TRBV26, the J call TRBJ2-7; D gene ambiguous. This CDR3 spans 12 amino acids. The germline V gene has CDR1 KGHPV and CDR2 FQNQEV (reference sequence). Trimming stripped 3 bases from V and 3 bases from J, with 6 bases between. Incomplete CDR3 DNA: TGTGCCAGCAGTCTAGACAACTATGAACAGTAC. It specifies CASSLDNYEQY. The CDR3 as a whole reads CASSLDNYEQYF. Full variable domain (rest looked up from reference TRBV26 and TRBJ2-7): NSKVIQTPRYLVKGQGQKAKMRCIPEKGHPVVFWYQQNKNNEFKFLINFQNQEVLQQIDMTEKRFSAECPSNSPCSLEIQSSEAGDSALYLCASSLDNYEQYFGPGTRLTVL.

Comments on this clone: Genes and germline come from the mouse. The missing CDR3 end, 1 residue past where the read stops, is filled in from the germline J gene. J is TRBJ2-3 and V is TRBV3; the match to TRBD2 covers 14 bases. CDR3 length: 18 residues. In germline, CDR1 is SNHLY, CDR2 FYNGKV (reference sequence). Trimming took 5 bases from V and 0 from J; bases not matched to a gene: 7. The sequenced part of the CDR3 DNA is TGTGCCAGCAGCCCGGGACTGGGGGGGCGGGGGAGTGCAGAAACGCTGTAT. Translation: CASSPGLGGRGSAETLY. The whole CDR3 reads CASSPGLGGRGSAETLYF. Variable domain in full (rest from reference TRBV3 and TRBJ2-3): GPKVLQIPSHQIIDMGQMVTLNCDPVSNHLYFYWYKQILGQQMEFLVNFYNGKVMEKSKLFKDQFSVERPDGSYFTLKIQPTALEDSAVYFCASSPGLGGRGSAETLYFGSGTRLTVL.

On this clone itself: Gene names are the mouse ones. CDR3 DNA, as far as it was read: TGTGCCAGCAGTTTGTACTGGGATCAAGACACCCAGTAC. The encoded protein is CASSLYWDQDTQY. The complete CDR3 sequence is CASSLYWDQDTQYF. The chain has TRBV26 and TRBJ2-5; D is perhaps TRBD2 (6 bases). The CDR3 extends 1 residue past the end of the read, so its final part is completed from the germline J gene. CDR1 and CDR2 (germline): KGHPV, FQNQEV (reference sequence). The CDR3 totals 14 residues. V lost 5 bases and J 3 bases, leaving 12 bases between the germline ends.

With respect to this clone: Genes and germline are mouse. Read sequence stops 1 residue before the CDR3 end, and the germline J gene provides the missing end. V usage is TRBV26 and J usage is TRBJ2-4, with D perhaps matching TRBD1 (6 bases). The CDR3 covers 15 residues. Trimming shortened V by 1 base and J by 1 base, and 9 bases separated the two germline ends. The germline CDR1 and CDR2 sequences are KGHPV and FQNQEV (reference sequence). CDR3 in amino acids: CASSLLTGGQNTLYF. The DNA read from the CDR3 is TGTGCCAGCAGTCTGTTGACAGGCGGTCAAAACACCTTGTAC.

Of note for this clone: Mouse gene names apply. Read sequence stops 1 residue before the CDR3 end, and the germline J gene provides the missing end. The rearrangement uses TRBV12-1 and TRBJ1-4; D might be TRBD1 (6 bases). Germline-derived CDR1 and CDR2 are SGHSN and HYEKVE. V lost 2 bases and J lost 5, with 11 bases in between. CDR3 length: 14 residues. The CDR3 spells CASSRRDTNERLFF. The sequenced CDR3 bases are TGTGCCAGCTCTCGCCGGGACACTAACGAAAGATTATTT.

Concerning this clone itself: Germline and genes: mouse. The read finishes 1 residue shy of the CDR3 end, and the germline J gene is used to complete it. V and J are TRBV26 and TRBJ1-5; D gene uncertain. The CDR3 runs 13 residues. The V gene's germline CDR1 is KGHPV and CDR2 FQNQEV (reference sequence). Trimming shortened V by 7 bases and J by 0 bases, and 7 bases separated the two germline ends. Partial CDR3 DNA: TGTGCCAGCATAGCAGATAACAACCAGGCTCCGCTT. Translation gives CASIADNNQAPL. The entire CDR3 protein is CASIADNNQAPLF.

About this clone itself: Mouse gene names and germline throughout. The CDR3 extends 1 residue past the end of the read, so its final part is completed from the germline J gene. The chain is built from TRBV3 and TRBJ1-4, with 11 bases identical to TRBD1. With V trimmed by 5 bases and J by 7 bases, 3 bases remained unmatched. This CDR3 region has 14 residues. Germline V gene sequence: CDR1 SNHLY, CDR2 FYNGKV (reference sequence). The CDR3 here is CASSPGTGGERLFF. CDR3 bases read: TGTGCCAGCAGCCCCGGGACAGGGGGCGAAAGATTATTT.

Comment on this clone: Gene labels here are mouse ones. The read is 1 residue too short to cover the CDR3 end, so that end is filled in from the germline J gene. The chain recombines TRBV26 with TRBJ1-3, with D hard to call. The CDR3 has 14 residues. The V end lost 3 bases, the J end lost 0 bases, and 6 bases lay between the germline ends. CDR1 is KGHPV and CDR2 is FQNQEV in the germline V gene (reference sequence). CDR3 residues: CASSLGNSGNTLYF. The covered CDR3 bases are TGTGCCAGCAGTCTAGGGAATTCTGGAAATACGCTCTAT.

On this clone itself: Genes here carry mouse names. The read ends 1 residue shy of where the CDR3 ends; the end is completed using the germline J gene. The rearrangement links TRBV12-2 to TRBJ2-1, with 12 bases matching TRBD2. There are 15 residues in the CDR3. The V and J ends lost 2 bases and 6 bases, in that order; junction bases with no gene match: 4. Germline V lookup: CDR1 SGHLS, CDR2 HYDKME. CDR3 bases read: TGTGCCAGCTCTCCGGGACTGGGGGGAGTTGCTGAGCAGTTC. Protein: CASSPGLGGVAEQF. The full CDR3 protein reads CASSPGLGGVAEQFF.

In regard to this clone: All gene names here are mouse names. Coverage ceases 1 residue before the CDR3 finishes, and the germline J gene fills in the end. This chain joins TRBV23 and TRBJ2-5; TRBD1 is taken as the D call from the table, unchecked against the DNA. Germline loops: CDR1 KGHTA, CDR2 FQNQQP. This CDR3 is built from 14 residues. CDR3 amino acids: CSSSQSGQGDTQYF. The CDR3 bases that were read are TGCTCCAGCAGTCAATCAGGACAGGGGGACACCCAGTAC.

The sample holds a few counts of this clone. Here the gene names and germline are mouse. The read comes to an end 1 residue before the CDR3 does, leaving the germline J gene to fill in the end. The V gene is TRBV29, the J gene TRBJ2-7, with no clear D. CDR1 is MSHET and CDR2 is SYDVDS in the germline V gene. The length of the CDR3 is 11 residues. The ends were cut back, 4 bases at V and 4 bases at J, with 5 bases in the middle. The CDR3 protein is CASSSRYEQYF. The covered CDR3 bases are TGTGCTAGCAGTTCCAGATATGAACAGTAC.

About this clone: Mouse germline and gene names are used. Read sequence stops 1 residue before the CDR3 end, and the germline J gene provides the missing end. The genes are TRBV2 and TRBJ2-2; 8 bases align to TRBD2. This CDR3 region has 16 residues. Germline V gene data show CDR1 as LGHNA and CDR2 as YSYQKL. Trimming removed 0 bases from V and 6 bases from J; junction bases left unmatched: 6. The CDR3: CASSQELLGGAGQLYF. Incomplete CDR3 DNA: TGTGCCAGCAGCCAAGAGCTCCTGGGGGGAGCCGGGCAGCTCTAC.

Of note for this clone: Gene names and germline refer to mouse. The sequenced fragment ends 1 residue before the CDR3 boundary, so the rest is inferred from the germline J gene. The rearrangement links TRBV26 to TRBJ1-4; D not resolved. The CDR3 has 12 residues. V shed 3 bases and J shed 7 bases, with 6 bases lying between them. CDR1 and CDR2 (germline): KGHPV, FQNQEV (reference sequence). The CDR3 DNA, read in part, is TGTGCCAGCAGTCTAGTGAGCGAAAGATTATTT. It encodes CASSLVSERLF. The full CDR3 protein reads CASSLVSERLFF.

In its sample, this clone was seen a few times. Gene names and germline match the mouse. The read halts 1 residue ahead of the CDR3 end, with the missing end drawn from the germline J gene. V is TRBV3 and J is TRBJ1-1; D gene ambiguous. Germline CDR1 is SNHLY and CDR2 is FYNGKV (reference sequence). This CDR3 has 12 residues. Trimming shortened V by 2 bases and J by 1 base, and 2 bases separated the two germline ends. The CDR3 protein is CASSLQNTEVFF. The covered CDR3 bases are TGTGCCAGCAGCTTACAAAACACAGAAGTCTTC. Looking up the rest from reference TRBV3 and TRBJ1-1 gives the full variable domain: GPKVLQIPSHQIIDMGQMVTLNCDPVSNHLYFYWYKQILGQQMEFLVNFYNGKVMEKSKLFKDQFSVERPDGSYFTLKIQPTALEDSAVYFCASSLQNTEVFFGKGTRLTVV.